A selection of T cell receptor beta chains follows, all from one sample in a study of blood T cell repertoires in COVID-19. Data came from immunoSEQ multiplex PCR; TCRdb stores just in-frame clones and leaves some out. Of tens of thousands of clones listed, approximately 90% were seen once; the top ten hold around 1.5%. Sample: peripheral blood. The receptors were gathered from a human donor in a cohort sampled during active COVID-19. CDR3s leave out the opening cysteine and the closing phenylalanine or tryptophan. Clone size, where shown, is once, few, many, or a class for clones that have expanded.

J gene	clone size	V gene	CDR3 protein
TRBJ2-1	.	TRBV5-6	ASSPFRGASGINEQF
TRBJ2-5	once	TRBV18	ASSPAWNRETQY
TRBJ2-1	.	TRBV2	ASKPEREGLYNEQF
TRBJ2-1	.	TRBV7-2	ASSFTGTGEGEQF
TRBJ1-5	.	TRBV10-3	AISESTGVGQPQH
TRBJ1-2	.	TRBV6-2/TRBV6-3	ASSYLEGGYT
TRBJ1-1	.	TRBV28	ASSFGEGRTEAF
TRBJ2-1	.	TRBV28	ASSPVVRLADYNEQF
TRBJ2-1	once	TRBV18	ASSPPSGGTYNEQF
TRBJ2-5	.	TRBV24-1	ATSDSGLAGRKTQY
TRBJ1-1	.	TRBV27	ASSLSYRTEAF
TRBJ2-7	.	TRBV10-3	ATTSQGYEQY
TRBJ1-2	.	TRBV6-6	ASSPGQEYGYT
TRBJ2-7	few	TRBV18	ASSSTGGSSYEQY
TRBJ1-5	.	TRBV4-3	ASSQDRTGGYSNQPQH
TRBJ2-1	.	TRBV29-1	SVDPRGLAGNNEQF
TRBJ2-2	.	TRBV15	ATSRDMLELRITGELF
TRBJ1-2	.	TRBV7-9	ASSLGQNYGYT
TRBJ2-5	.	TRBV27	ASSRDRGRGAQY
TRBJ1-5	.	TRBV28	ASNPGRGNQPQH
TRBJ1-5	.	TRBV25-1	ASRPTGSRQPQH
TRBJ2-7	.	TRBV5-1	ASSLTSDSEQY
TRBJ2-7	.	TRBV24-1	ATSDKNHPRGFVQY
TRBJ2-5	once	TRBV4-2	ASSQAGGEETQY
TRBJ1-3	.	TRBV12-3/TRBV12-4	ASSLAENTIY
TRBJ1-1	.	TRBV28	ASSLIPGQGGNTEAF
TRBJ1-1	.	TRBV21-1	ASSRTGNTEAF
TRBJ1-5	.	TRBV28	ASNPVLGQGGNQPQH
TRBJ2-7	.	TRBV15	ATTLGGSSYEQY
TRBJ2-7	once	TRBV24-1	AKTGVTYEQY
TRBJ2-7	.	TRBV28	ASNLGGQGRDSDY
TRBJ2-3	.	TRBV7-2	ASSPYSSGRAPDTQY
TRBJ1-5	.	TRBV7-8	ASSLNEQSNQPQH
TRBJ1-2	.	TRBV6-4	ASSSGLSQGLYGYT
TRBJ2-7	.	TRBV28	ASSPHPGGRAGEQY
TRBJ2-2	.	TRBV21-1	ASQISGTGHPGELF
TRBJ2-7	.	TRBV28	ASSLTGPGYYEQY
TRBJ2-7	.	TRBV5-5	ASSFLRTGGFDHPYEQY
TRBJ2-3	.	TRBV5-1	ASSFGTSGTSSTDTQY
TRBJ2-2	.	TRBV19	ASSRKTGAAYTGELF
TRBJ1-3	.	TRBV4-2	ASSPNSRNGNTIY
TRBJ1-1	.	TRBV3-1/TRBV3-2	ASSGTGTSTEAF
TRBJ2-3	once	TRBV4-1	ASSNGLVGAQY
TRBJ2-2	once	TRBV12-5	ASGMGHSGLAFGAGELF
TRBJ2-3	.	TRBV29-1	SVEAGGTDTQY
TRBJ2-7	.	TRBV19	ASSISAQGLDWVDYEQY
TRBJ1-5	.	TRBV27	ASSPPGPYGAQH
TRBJ2-3	.	TRBV4-3	ASSPASGTDTQY
TRBJ2-3	.	TRBV9	ASSPRRGTRISTDTQY
TRBJ2-1	.	TRBV3-1/TRBV3-2	ASLTRGTNEQF
TRBJ1-6	.	TRBV28	ASSRLRTVNSPLH
TRBJ2-7	once	TRBV7-7	ASSLDRGPYEQY
TRBJ2-1	.	TRBV5-4	ASRKSDRNNEQF
TRBJ2-3	.	TRBV6-4	ASSDPPWKREGLGVDTQY
TRBJ2-3	once	TRBV6-2/TRBV6-3	ASSPGLAGGVSTDTQY